The next 24 T cell receptor beta chains were all read from a single sample in a study of identical twins. A single record per CDR3 protein comes from TCRdb applying MiXCR to the 5' RACE reads. The sample records 450,000 or so distinct CDR3 sequences, approximately 15% being singletons. The same data also contributed to another study, on yellow fever vaccine responses in identical twins.

The sequencing input was CD4+ T cells sorted from blood. All receptors derive from a woman between 18 and 30 years old in good health.

The V call is TRBV24-1, the J call TRBJ2-1, with 10 nucleotides matching TRBD2. The CDR3 length is 18 residues. Germline CDR1 and CDR2: KGHDR and SFDVKD. V lost 0 bases, J lost 8 bases, and 12 bases stayed unmatched. The CDR3 loop is CATSDLKASGSYAHEQFF. The CDR3 nucleotides are TGTGCCACCAGTGATTTGAAGGCTAGCGGGAGTTATGCACATGAGCAGTTCTTC.

This clonotype was seen only a few times. The chain links TRBV12-3 or TRBV12-4 to TRBJ2-1; 9 bases map to TRBD2. The J segment lost 6 bases and the V segment lost 6 bases, leaving 15 bases of the junction unmatched. The CDR3 extends over 17 amino acids. The chain's CDR3 is CASSPGTSFRSSNEQFF. The DNA for the CDR3 is TGTGCCAGCAGCCCTGGGACTAGCTTCAGGAGTTCCAATGAGCAGTTCTTC.

The V call is TRBV15, the J call TRBJ2-1; either TRBD1 or TRBD2 may supply D (6 bases each). CDR3 length: 18 amino acids. V shed 1 base and J shed 1 base, with 17 bases lying between them. Per the germline V gene, CDR1 is LNHNV and CDR2 is YYDKDF (reference sequence). The CDR3 DNA reads as TGTGCCACCAGCAGAGTTAGGGCAGGGGCGGGATCCTACAATGAGCAGTTCTTC. Amino acid sequence: CATSRVRAGAGSYNEQFF.

This clonotype was observed a handful of times. The chain recombines TRBV6-5 with TRBJ1-1; possible D gene TRBD1, 6 bases. The CDR3 runs 17 residues. The germline V gene encodes CDR1 MNHEY and CDR2 SVGAGI. Trimming took off 2 bases at V and 4 bases at J, with 20 bases between the two ends. The chain's CDR3 is CASSYTIYGGASTEAFF. The CDR3 DNA reads as TGTGCCAGCAGTTACACTATATATGGGGGCGCGTCCACTGAAGCTTTCTTT.

This clonotype was seen a handful of times. The genes are TRBV24-1 and TRBJ2-1, with 14 bases identical to TRBD2. The CDR3 is made up of 21 amino acids. The germline gives CDR1 KGHDR, CDR2 SFDVKD. V gave up 0 bases and J gave up 6 bases; unmatched junction bases: 15. CDR3 amino acids: CATSDLRMSGTSGRGVNEQFF. The CDR3 DNA is TGTGCCACCAGTGATTTGAGGATGTCCGGGACTAGCGGGAGAGGAGTCAATGAGCAGTTCTTC.

This sequence joins TRBV28 and TRBJ2-7; 9 nucleotides match TRBD1. CDR3 length: 14 residues. CDR1 is MDHEN and CDR2 is SYDVKM in the germline V gene. J lost 4 bases, V lost 7 bases, and 8 bases had no gene match. For the CDR3, the DNA is TGTGCCAGCAACCCGACAGGGGGTGGATACGAGCAGTACTTC. Protein: CASNPTGGGYEQYF.

This chain links TRBV6-1 with TRBJ2-3; maybe TRBD1 (5 bases). Trimming removed 7 bases from V and 6 bases from J, with 23 bases in between. Germline lookup yields CDR1 MNHNS and CDR2 SASEGT. This CDR3 has 16 residues. The DNA of the CDR3 is TGTGCCAGCATTCATAAGGCTGAAGGGGTTCGTGATACGCAGTATTTT. Translation: CASIHKAEGVRDTQYF.

This clonotype turned up a few times. The chain combines TRBV2 with TRBJ2-3; D remains ambiguous. This CDR3 contains 14 residues. The V and J ends lost 1 base and 4 bases respectively, with 9 bases between them. Germline CDR1 SNHLY, CDR2 FYNNEI. CDR3 in amino acids: CASSEVAAADTQYF. CDR3 DNA sequence: TGTGCCAGCAGTGAAGTGGCGGCAGCAGATACGCAGTATTTT.

The rearrangement uses TRBV6-5 and TRBJ2-7; D remains ambiguous. Trimming cost V 0 bases and J 6 bases, with 6 bases left between them. Germline V CDR1 and CDR2: MNHEY, SVGAGI. The CDR3 runs to 12 residues. CDR3 loop: CASSYSDREQYF. The CDR3 DNA follows: TGTGCCAGCAGTTACTCAGATCGCGAGCAGTACTTC.

This clonotype was counted between two and nine times. The rearrangement links TRBV19 to TRBJ2-1, with D tentatively TRBD2 (6 bases). V was clipped by 4 bases and J by 7 bases, with 14 bases between them. The germline V gene encodes CDR1 LNHDA and CDR2 SQIVND (reference sequence). CDR3 size: 14 residues. The CDR3 coding sequence is TGTGCCAGTAGTACTATCGGGAGTCGGAATGAGCAGTTCTTC. Its translation: CASSTIGSRNEQFF.

Regarding this clonotype: With a much larger clone just one base away, this may be a read error. The genes are TRBV12-3 or TRBV12-4 and TRBJ2-7; tentatively, D is TRBD2 (6 bases). This CDR3 is 14 amino acids long. CDR3 nucleotide sequence: TGTGCCAGCAGTTTTTCCGGGGGTGTCTACGAGCTGTACTTC. Translated, it gives CASSFSGGVYELYF.

The rearrangement uses TRBV24-1 and TRBJ2-1; either TRBD1 or TRBD2 may fit D (5 bases each). Trimming stripped 3 bases from V and 1 base from J, with 21 bases between. Germline V CDR1 and CDR2: KGHDR, SFDVKD. This CDR3 spans 19 amino acids. The chain's CDR3 is CATSDPNTGGGMSYNEQFF. The CDR3 DNA reads as TGTGCCACCAGTGATCCCAATACAGGTGGGGGTATGTCCTACAATGAGCAGTTCTTC.

This clonotype was picked up a small number of times. The V gene is TRBV20-1, the J gene TRBJ2-6; TRBD2 matches 9 bases. CDR1 is DFQATT and CDR2 is SNEGSKA in the germline V gene (reference sequence). J was trimmed by 3 bases and V by 3 bases; bases with no gene match: 9. The CDR3 spans 17 residues. CDR3 region: CSASRYSGSGGANVLTF. The CDR3 bases are TGCAGTGCTAGCCGTTATAGCGGGAGTGGTGGGGCCAACGTCCTGACTTTC.

This clonotype was counted only a few times. CDR3 in amino acids: CSATPGRMNGELFF. CDR3 sequence (DNA): TGCAGTGCCACACCTGGACGGATGAACGGGGAGCTGTTTTTT. The chain is built from TRBV20-1 and TRBJ2-2; D gene ambiguous. The CDR3 runs 14 residues. Germline loops: CDR1 DFQATT, CDR2 SNEGSKA (reference sequence). Deletions cut 6 bases from V and 7 bases from J, with 18 bases between.

This chain connects TRBV28 to TRBJ2-7; D is perhaps TRBD1 (6 bases). Looked up from germline, CDR1 is MDHEN and CDR2 is SYDVKM. Trimming shortened V by 4 bases and J by 6 bases, and 19 bases separated the two germline ends. The CDR3 has 15 amino acids. CDR3 coding DNA: TGTGCCAGCAGTTCCTACCGGGACACCAGGCGCGAGCAGTACTTC. It codes for CASSSYRDTRREQYF. Using reference TRBV28 and TRBJ2-7 for the parts outside the CDR3, the full variable domain is DVKVTQSSRYLVKRTGEKVFLECVQDMDHENMFWYRQDPGLGLRLIYFSYDVKMKEKGDIPEGYSVSREKKERFSLILESASTNQTSMYLCASSSYRDTRREQYFGPGTRLTVT.

The chain uses TRBV11-1 and TRBJ1-1; a weak D match, TRBD1 (5 bases). V was cut by 1 base and J by 4 bases, with 22 bases left in between. CDR3 length: 18 amino acids. CDR1 is SGHAT and CDR2 is FQDESV in the germline V gene (reference sequence). In DNA, the CDR3 is TGTGCCAGCAGCTTAGTCGGACCCGGGGGTCGAAGATTCACTGAAGCTTTCTTT. Translation: CASSLVGPGGRRFTEAFF.

A few counts support this clonotype. The chain recombines TRBV3-1 with TRBJ2-2, with a tentative D call TRBD2 (6 bases). This CDR3 region has 16 residues. V lost 1 base to trimming and J lost 3 bases, with 12 bases between them. The V gene's germline CDR1 is LGHDT and CDR2 YNNKEL (reference sequence). The DNA for the CDR3 is TGTGCCAGCAGCCAAGTAACTAGCCGGGACACCGGGGAGCTGTTTTTT. Translated: CASSQVTSRDTGELFF.

The genes are TRBV11-1 and TRBJ2-1; a weak D match, TRBD2 (5 bases). Germline assignment: CDR1 SGHAT and CDR2 FQDESV (reference sequence). V shed 4 bases and J shed 0 bases, with 22 bases lying between them. This CDR3 is built from 19 residues. CDR3 in DNA: TGTGCCAGCAGCTCTTTTTCCCGAAGCGGTGTAAGCTCCTACAATGAGCAGTTCTTC. It yields the protein CASSSFSRSGVSSYNEQFF.

This clonotype was observed a handful of times. The chain has TRBV4-3 and TRBJ1-3; the D is unclear. Between the trimmed V and J ends, which lost 1 base and 0 bases, there was a span of 16 bases. The length of the CDR3 is 18 residues. Per the germline V gene, CDR1 is LGHNA and CDR2 is YSLEER. CDR3 nucleotide sequence: TGCGCCAGCAGCCAAGGTTTAAATCGGGGAGTCTCTGGAAACACCATATATTTT. Its protein is CASSQGLNRGVSGNTIYF.

This clonotype came up a few times. The chain joins TRBV7-6 to TRBJ2-3; D gene ambiguous. Trimming pared 7 bases from V and 4 bases from J, leaving 18 bases between. The CDR3 totals 15 residues. Germline loops: CDR1 SGHVS, CDR2 FNYEAQ. The CDR3 region has the DNA TGTGCCAGCACCTTGTCATCTAAGGGCCCAGATACGCAGTATTTT. It codes for CASTLSSKGPDTQYF. Full variable domain (outside the CDR3, taken from reference TRBV7-6 and TRBJ2-3): GAGVSQSPRYKVTKRGQDVALRCDPISGHVSLYWYRQALGQGPEFLTYFNYEAQQDKSGLPNDRFSAERPEGSISTLTIQRTEQRDSAMYRCASTLSSKGPDTQYFGPGTRLTVL.

This clonotype was found a few times. The DNA of the CDR3 is TGTGCCATCAGGGGGAGAGGGGGCAGTTCAGATACGCAGTATTTT. Protein: CAIRGRGGSSDTQYF. This chain connects TRBV10-3 to TRBJ2-3, with 7 bases aligning to TRBD1. Germline CDR1 and CDR2: ENHRY and SYGVKD. CDR3 length: 15 residues. Trimming took 6 bases from V and 4 from J; bases not matched to a gene: 10.

The rearrangement uses TRBV10-3 and TRBJ1-1; the D is unclear. Germline CDR1 and CDR2: ENHRY and SYGVKD. This CDR3 is 12 amino acids long. Trimming stripped 6 bases from V and 7 bases from J, with 12 bases between. CDR3 amino acids: CAISRDASEAFF. In DNA, the CDR3 is TGTGCCATCAGCCGAGACGCAAGTGAAGCTTTCTTT.

The sample holds a few counts of this clonotype. The chain recombines TRBV28 with TRBJ2-7; TRBD1 or TRBD2 may be the D gene (6 bases each). Between the trimmed V and J ends, which lost 3 bases and 0 bases, there was a span of 15 bases. The CDR3 totals 16 residues. Per the germline V gene, CDR1 is MDHEN and CDR2 is SYDVKM. The CDR3 nucleotides read TGTGCCAGCAGTTTCCTGACTAGGGGGAGCTCCTACGAGCAGTACTTC. Protein: CASSFLTRGSSYEQYF.

The chain uses TRBV6-1 and TRBJ2-2, with 12 bases aligning to TRBD2. V lost 6 bases, J lost 1 base, and 0 bases stayed unmatched. The CDR3 has 15 amino acids. The germline V gene has CDR1 MNHNS and CDR2 SASEGT. In DNA, the CDR3 is TGTGCCAGCAGGACTAGCGGGGGGAACACCGGGGAGCTGTTTTTT. This sequence encodes CASRTSGGNTGELFF.